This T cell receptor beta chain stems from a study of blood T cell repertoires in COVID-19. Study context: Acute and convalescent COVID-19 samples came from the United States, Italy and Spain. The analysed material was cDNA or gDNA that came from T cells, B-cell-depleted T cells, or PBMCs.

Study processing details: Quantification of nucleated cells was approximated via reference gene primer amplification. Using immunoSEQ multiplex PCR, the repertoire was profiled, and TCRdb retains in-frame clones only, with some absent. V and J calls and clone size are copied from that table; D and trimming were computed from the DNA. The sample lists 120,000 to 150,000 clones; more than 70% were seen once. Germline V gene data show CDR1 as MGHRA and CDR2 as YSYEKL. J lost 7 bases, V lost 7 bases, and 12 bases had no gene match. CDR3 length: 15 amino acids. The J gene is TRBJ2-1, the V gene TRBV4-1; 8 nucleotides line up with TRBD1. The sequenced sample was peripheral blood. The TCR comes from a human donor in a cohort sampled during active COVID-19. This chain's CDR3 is CASTRQGAYGNEQFF. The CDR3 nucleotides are TGCGCCAGCACTAGGCAGGGGGCGTACGGTAATGAGCAGTTCTTC.